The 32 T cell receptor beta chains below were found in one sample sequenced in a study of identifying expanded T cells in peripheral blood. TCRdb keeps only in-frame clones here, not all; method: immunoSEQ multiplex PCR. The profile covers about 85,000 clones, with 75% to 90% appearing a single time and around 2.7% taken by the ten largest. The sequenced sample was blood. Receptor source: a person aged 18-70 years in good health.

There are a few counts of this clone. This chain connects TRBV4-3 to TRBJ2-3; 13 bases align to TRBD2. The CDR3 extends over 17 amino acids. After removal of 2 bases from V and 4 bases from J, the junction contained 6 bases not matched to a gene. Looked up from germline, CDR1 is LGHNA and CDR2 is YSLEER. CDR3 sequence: CASSQNTGTSGADTQYF. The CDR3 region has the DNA TGCGCCAGCAGCCAAAATACCGGGACTAGCGGGGCAGATACGCAGTATTTT.

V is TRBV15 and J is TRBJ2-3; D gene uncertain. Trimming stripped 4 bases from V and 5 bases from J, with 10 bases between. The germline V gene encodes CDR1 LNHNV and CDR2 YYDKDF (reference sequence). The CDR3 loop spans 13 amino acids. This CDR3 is CATSKDKQDTQYF. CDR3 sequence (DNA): TGTGCCACCAGCAAGGATAAGCAAGATACGCAGTATTTT.

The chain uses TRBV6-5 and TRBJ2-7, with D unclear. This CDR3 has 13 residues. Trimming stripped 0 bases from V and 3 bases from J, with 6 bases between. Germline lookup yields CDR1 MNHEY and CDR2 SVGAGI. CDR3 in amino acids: CASSYSKGYEQYF. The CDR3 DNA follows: TGTGCCAGCAGTTACTCGAAGGGCTACGAGCAGTACTTC.

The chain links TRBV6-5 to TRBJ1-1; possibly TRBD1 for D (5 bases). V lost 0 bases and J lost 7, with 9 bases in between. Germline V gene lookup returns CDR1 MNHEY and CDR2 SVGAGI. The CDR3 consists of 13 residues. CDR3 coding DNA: TGTGCCAGCAGTTACTCGGGGCAGGTTGAAGCTTTCTTT. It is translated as CASSYSGQVEAFF.

The CDR3 nucleotides are TGTGCCAGCAGCGTGCTAAATTTGAACACTGAAGCTTTCTTT. Translated: CASSVLNLNTEAFF. The chain has TRBV11-2 and TRBJ1-1; unclear D gene. The CDR3 contains 14 residues. Germline V CDR1 and CDR2: SGHAT, FQNNGV. The ends were cut back, 5 bases at V and 0 bases at J, with 10 bases in the middle. The complete variable domain, with remaining parts taken from reference TRBV11-2 and TRBJ1-1, reads EAGVAQSPRYKIIEKRQSVAFWCNPISGHATLYWYQQILGQGPKLLIQFQNNGVVDDSQLPKDRFSAERLKGVDSTLKIQPAKLEDSAVYLCASSVLNLNTEAFFGQGTRLTVV.

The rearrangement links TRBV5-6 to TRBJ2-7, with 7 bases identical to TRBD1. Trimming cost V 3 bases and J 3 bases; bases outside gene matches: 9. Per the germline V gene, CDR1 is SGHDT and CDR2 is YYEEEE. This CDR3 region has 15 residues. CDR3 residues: CASSYLGTESYEQYF. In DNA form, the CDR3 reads TGTGCCAGCAGCTACCTGGGGACAGAAAGCTACGAGCAGTACTTC. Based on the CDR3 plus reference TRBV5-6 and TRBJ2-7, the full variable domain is DAGVTQSPTHLIKTRGQQVTLRCSPKSGHDTVSWYQQALGQGPQFIFQYYEEEERQRGNFPDRFSGHQFPNYSSELNVNALLLGDSALYLCASSYLGTESYEQYFGPGTRLTVT.

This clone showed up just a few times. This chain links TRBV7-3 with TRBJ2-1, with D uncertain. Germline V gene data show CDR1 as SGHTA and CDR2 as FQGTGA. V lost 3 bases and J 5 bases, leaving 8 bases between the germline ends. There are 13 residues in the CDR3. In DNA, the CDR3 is TGTGCCAGCAGCTTTGGTGGGAACAATGAGCAGTTCTTC. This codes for CASSFGGNNEQFF.

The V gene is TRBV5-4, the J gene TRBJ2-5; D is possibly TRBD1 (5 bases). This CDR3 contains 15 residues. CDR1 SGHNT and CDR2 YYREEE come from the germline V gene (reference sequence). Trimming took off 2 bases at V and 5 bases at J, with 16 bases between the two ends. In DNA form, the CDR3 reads TGTGCCAGCAGCTTCAAGGGGCGCAAGGAGGAGACCCAGTACTTC. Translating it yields CASSFKGRKEETQYF.

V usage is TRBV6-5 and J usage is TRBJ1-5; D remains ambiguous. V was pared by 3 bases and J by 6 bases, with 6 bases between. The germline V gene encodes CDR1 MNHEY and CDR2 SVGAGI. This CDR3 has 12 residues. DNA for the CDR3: TGTGCCAGCAGTTATTCGAGTCAGCCCCAGCATTTT. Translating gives CASSYSSQPQHF.

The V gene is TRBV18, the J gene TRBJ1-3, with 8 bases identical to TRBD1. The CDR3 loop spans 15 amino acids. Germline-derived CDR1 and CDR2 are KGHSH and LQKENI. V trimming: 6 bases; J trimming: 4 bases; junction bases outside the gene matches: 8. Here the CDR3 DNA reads TGTGCCAGCTCCCGAAGCCGGGACAGGGGAAACACCATATATTTT. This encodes CASSRSRDRGNTIYF.

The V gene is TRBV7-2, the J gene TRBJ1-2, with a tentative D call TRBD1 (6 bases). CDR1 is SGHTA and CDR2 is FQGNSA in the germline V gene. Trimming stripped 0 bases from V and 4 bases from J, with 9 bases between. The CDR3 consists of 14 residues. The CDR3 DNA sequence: TGTGCCAGCAGCTTAGCTGGGGGCGGCTATGGCTACACCTTC. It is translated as CASSLAGGGYGYTF.

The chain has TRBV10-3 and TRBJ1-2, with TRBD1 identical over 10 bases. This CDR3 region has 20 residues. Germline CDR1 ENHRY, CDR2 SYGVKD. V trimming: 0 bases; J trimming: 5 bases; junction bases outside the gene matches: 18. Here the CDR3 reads CAISESGPTGGPASGYGYTF. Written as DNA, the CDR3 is TGTGCCATCAGTGAGTCCGGACCGACAGGGGGCCCGGCTAGCGGATATGGCTACACCTTC.

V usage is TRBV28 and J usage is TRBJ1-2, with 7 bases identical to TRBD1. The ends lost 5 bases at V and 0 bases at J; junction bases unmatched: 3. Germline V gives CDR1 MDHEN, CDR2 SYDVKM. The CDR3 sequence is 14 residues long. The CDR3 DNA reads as TGTGCCAGCAGTACAGGGGCCCCTAACTATGGCTACACCTTC. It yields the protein CASSTGAPNYGYTF.

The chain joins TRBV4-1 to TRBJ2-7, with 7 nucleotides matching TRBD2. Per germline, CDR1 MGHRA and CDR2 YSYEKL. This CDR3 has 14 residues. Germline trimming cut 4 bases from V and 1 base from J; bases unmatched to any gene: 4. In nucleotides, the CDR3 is TGCGCCAGCAGCCCAGGACTAGGGTCCTACGAGCAGTACTTC. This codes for CASSPGLGSYEQYF.

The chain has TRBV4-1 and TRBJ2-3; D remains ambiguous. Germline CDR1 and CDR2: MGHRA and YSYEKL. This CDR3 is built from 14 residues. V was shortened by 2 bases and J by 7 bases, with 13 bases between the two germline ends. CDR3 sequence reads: CASSQLMQPHTQYF. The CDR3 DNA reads TGCGCCAGCAGCCAACTTATGCAGCCTCATACGCAGTATTTT.

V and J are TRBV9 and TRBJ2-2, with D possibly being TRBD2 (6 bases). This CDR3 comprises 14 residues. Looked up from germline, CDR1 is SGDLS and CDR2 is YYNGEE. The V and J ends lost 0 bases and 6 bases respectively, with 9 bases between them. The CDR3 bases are TGTGCCAGCAGCGTAGCGGGGGAATCCGGGGAGCTGTTTTTT. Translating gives CASSVAGESGELFF.

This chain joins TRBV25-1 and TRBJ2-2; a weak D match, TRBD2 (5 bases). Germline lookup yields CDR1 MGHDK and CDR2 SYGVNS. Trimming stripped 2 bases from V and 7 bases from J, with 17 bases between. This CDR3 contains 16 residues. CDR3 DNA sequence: TGTGCCAGCAGTGAACCCGGGGTTAGGGCGGTCGGGGAGCTGTTTTTT. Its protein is CASSEPGVRAVGELFF.

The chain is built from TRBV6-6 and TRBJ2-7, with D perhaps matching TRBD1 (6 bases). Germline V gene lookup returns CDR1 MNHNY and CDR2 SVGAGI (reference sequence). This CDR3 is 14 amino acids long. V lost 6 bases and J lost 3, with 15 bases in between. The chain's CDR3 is CASRTTGSGYEQYF. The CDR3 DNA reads TGTGCCAGCAGAACCACAGGGTCCGGCTACGAGCAGTACTTC.

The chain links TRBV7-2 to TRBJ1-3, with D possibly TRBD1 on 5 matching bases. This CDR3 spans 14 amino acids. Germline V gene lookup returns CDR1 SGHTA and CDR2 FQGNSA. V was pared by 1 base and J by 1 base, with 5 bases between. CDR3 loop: CASSLDRSGNTIYF. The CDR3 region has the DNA TGTGCCAGCAGCTTAGACAGGTCTGGAAACACCATATATTTT.

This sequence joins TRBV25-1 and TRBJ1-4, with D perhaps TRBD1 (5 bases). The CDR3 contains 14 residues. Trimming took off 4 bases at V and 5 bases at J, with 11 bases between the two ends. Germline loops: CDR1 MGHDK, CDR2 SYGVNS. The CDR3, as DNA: TGTGCCAGCAGTGCGGGGGGAAAAAATGAAAAACTGTTTTTT. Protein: CASSAGGKNEKLFF.

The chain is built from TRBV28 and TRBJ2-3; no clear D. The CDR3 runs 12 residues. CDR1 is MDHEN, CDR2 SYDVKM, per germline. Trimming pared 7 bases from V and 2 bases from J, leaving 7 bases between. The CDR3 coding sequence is TGTGCCAGCAAACAGCTCACAGATACGCAGTATTTT. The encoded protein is CASKQLTDTQYF.

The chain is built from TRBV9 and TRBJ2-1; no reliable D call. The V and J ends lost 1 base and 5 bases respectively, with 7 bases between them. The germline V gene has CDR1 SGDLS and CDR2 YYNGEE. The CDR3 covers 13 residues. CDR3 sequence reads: CASSVQPHNEQFF. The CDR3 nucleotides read TGTGCCAGCAGCGTACAACCACACAATGAGCAGTTCTTC.

The CDR3 is CASSQTEGNNQPQHF. DNA of the CDR3: TGCGCCAGCAGCCAAACCGAGGGTAACAATCAGCCCCAGCATTTT. The chain employs TRBV4-1 and TRBJ1-5, with D hard to call. The CDR3 extends over 15 amino acids. Trimming stripped 2 bases from V and 3 bases from J, with 11 bases between. Germline V CDR1 and CDR2: MGHRA, YSYEKL.

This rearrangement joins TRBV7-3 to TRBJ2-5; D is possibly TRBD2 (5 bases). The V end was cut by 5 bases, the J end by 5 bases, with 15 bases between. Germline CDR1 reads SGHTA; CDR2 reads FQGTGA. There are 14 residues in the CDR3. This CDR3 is CASSRGSPGETQYF. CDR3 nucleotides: TGTGCCAGCAGCCGGGGTTCGCCCGGGGAGACCCAGTACTTC.

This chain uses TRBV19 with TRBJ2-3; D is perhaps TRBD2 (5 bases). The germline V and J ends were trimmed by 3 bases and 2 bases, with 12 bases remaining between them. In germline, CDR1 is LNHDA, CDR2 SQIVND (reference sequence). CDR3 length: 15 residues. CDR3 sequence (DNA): TGTGCCAGTAGTATCGGGAAGACCGCCACAGATACGCAGTATTTT. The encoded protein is CASSIGKTATDTQYF.

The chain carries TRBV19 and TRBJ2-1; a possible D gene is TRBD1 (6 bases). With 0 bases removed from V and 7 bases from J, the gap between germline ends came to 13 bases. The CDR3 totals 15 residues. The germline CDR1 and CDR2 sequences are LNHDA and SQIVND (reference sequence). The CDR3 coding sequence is TGTGCCAGTAGTATAGACAGGGGCAGAGAAAATGAGCAGTTCTTC. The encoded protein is CASSIDRGRENEQFF.

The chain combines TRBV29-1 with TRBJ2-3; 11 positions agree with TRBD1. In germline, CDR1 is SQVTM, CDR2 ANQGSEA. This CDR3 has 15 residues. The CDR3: CSSQGGQGVTDTQYF. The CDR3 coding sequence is TGCAGTTCCCAAGGGGGACAGGGGGTAACAGATACGCAGTATTTT.

CDR3 loop: CAGTTYMNTEAFF. CDR3 nucleotide sequence: TGTGCCGGAACAACCTACATGAACACTGAAGCTTTCTTT. The chain carries TRBV2 and TRBJ1-1; D is uncertain. The CDR3 sequence is 13 residues long. V lost 11 bases and J lost 0, with 13 bases in between. Germline values: CDR1 SNHLY, CDR2 FYNNEI.

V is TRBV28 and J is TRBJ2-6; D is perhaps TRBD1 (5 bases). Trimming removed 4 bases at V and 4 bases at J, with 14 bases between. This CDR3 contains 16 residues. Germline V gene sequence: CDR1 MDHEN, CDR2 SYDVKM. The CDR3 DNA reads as TGTGCCAGCAGTTCGATCCAGGGCGCCGGGGCCAACGTCCTGACTTTC. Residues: CASSSIQGAGANVLTF.

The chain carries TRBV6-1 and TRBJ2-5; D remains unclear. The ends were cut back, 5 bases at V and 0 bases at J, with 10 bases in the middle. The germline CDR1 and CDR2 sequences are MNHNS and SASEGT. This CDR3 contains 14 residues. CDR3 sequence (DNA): TGTGCCAGCAGTCCAAGGCGGTACCAAGAGACCCAGTACTTC. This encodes CASSPRRYQETQYF.

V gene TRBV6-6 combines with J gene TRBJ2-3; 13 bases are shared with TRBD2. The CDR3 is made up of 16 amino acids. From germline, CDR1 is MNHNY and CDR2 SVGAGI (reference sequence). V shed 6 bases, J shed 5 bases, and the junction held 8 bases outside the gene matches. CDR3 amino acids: CASRKTSGGAKDTQYF. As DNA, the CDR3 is TGTGCCAGCAGGAAAACTAGCGGGGGGGCGAAAGATACGCAGTATTTT.

CDR3 nucleotides: TGTGCCAGCAGCTCGGCGAGGGGTAGGACTGAAGCTTTCTTT. Residues: CASSSARGRTEAFF. The V call is TRBV11-1, the J call TRBJ1-1; D is possibly TRBD1 (5 bases). This CDR3 has 14 residues. Germline values: CDR1 SGHAT, CDR2 FQDESV (reference sequence). The V and J ends lost 4 bases and 5 bases respectively, with 14 bases between them.